The next 32 T cell receptor beta chains were all read from a single sample in a study of long-term antiretroviral therapy in people with HIV. Sequencing relied on immunoSEQ assay v3.0, run at survey level. Assay: immunoSEQ multiplex PCR; the TCRdb copy retains only in-frame clones and omits some. The sample includes approximately 24,000 clones, more than 65% seen only once; the top ten take about 5.2%. Material: unsorted PBMCs, obtained 4.4 years after starting antiretroviral therapy. These receptors were taken from a man aged 25 to 40 with HIV.

This chain uses TRBV5-1 with TRBJ1-1; D is unclear. The CDR3 runs to 18 residues. Germline CDR1 reads SGHRS; CDR2 reads YFSETQ. Trimming removed 1 base at V and 6 bases at J, with 25 bases between. CDR3 nucleotides: TGCGCCAGCAGCTTGTTCGCGGTGGGAGAGGGCCCGGAGGCTGAAGCTTTCTTT. This gives the protein CASSLFAVGEGPEAEAFF.

V usage is TRBV6-5 and J usage is TRBJ2-5, with D possibly being TRBD2 (5 bases). Trimming left V 6 bases short and J 2 bases short, with 13 bases between. Per the germline V gene, CDR1 is MNHEY and CDR2 is SVGAGI. This CDR3 region has 14 residues. The CDR3 is CASSLRTEQETQYF. The CDR3 bases are TGTGCCAGCAGCTTAAGGACTGAACAAGAGACCCAGTACTTC.

This clone appeared once. The chain uses TRBV19 and TRBJ1-2, with D perhaps TRBD1 (6 bases). This CDR3 is 17 amino acids long. V shed 3 bases and J shed 4 bases, with 21 bases lying between them. Germline lookup yields CDR1 LNHDA and CDR2 SQIVND (reference sequence). CDR3 sequence: CASSMKDSGRYPYGYTF. The CDR3 DNA sequence: TGTGCCAGTAGTATGAAGGACAGCGGAAGGTATCCCTATGGCTACACCTTC.

The rearrangement uses TRBV7-9 and TRBJ2-7; TRBD2 matches 11 bases. V gave up 0 bases and J gave up 1 base; unmatched junction bases: 5. Germline CDR1 SEHNR, CDR2 FQNEAQ (reference sequence). The CDR3 sequence is 17 residues long. This CDR3 is CASSLAPGLAVSYEQYF. The CDR3 DNA follows: TGTGCCAGCAGCTTAGCCCCGGGACTAGCGGTGTCCTACGAGCAGTACTTC.

This chain links TRBV10-3 with TRBJ2-3; D uncertain. The CDR3 sequence is 13 residues long. CDR1 and CDR2 (germline): ENHRY, SYGVKD. The V and J ends lost 9 bases and 1 base respectively, with 11 bases between them. The DNA for the CDR3 is TGTGCCATAGGCCGGCAGGGCACAGATACGCAGTATTTT. Translated: CAIGRQGTDTQYF.

The CDR3 protein is CASLGSDRGKGEQYF. The CDR3 DNA reads as TGTGCCAGCCTAGGGTCCGACAGGGGTAAGGGTGAGCAGTACTTC. This sequence joins TRBV6-5 and TRBJ2-7, with 8 bases fitting TRBD1. CDR1 MNHEY and CDR2 SVGAGI come from the germline V gene. V lost 8 bases and J lost 7; bases outside the gene matches: 16. The CDR3 is 15 amino acids.

The chain couples TRBV5-1 to TRBJ1-4, with D maybe TRBD1 (6 bases). V was clipped by 0 bases and J by 7 bases, with 16 bases between them. Germline V gene sequence: CDR1 SGHRS, CDR2 YFSETQ. The CDR3 has 16 residues. In DNA form, the CDR3 reads TGCGCCAGCAGCTTGGGGAAAAAAGGACAGACTGAAAAACTGTTTTTT. Translated, it gives CASSLGKKGQTEKLFF.

This chain joins TRBV19 and TRBJ1-1; possible D gene TRBD1, 5 bases. The CDR3 runs 10 residues. Germline assignment: CDR1 LNHDA and CDR2 SQIVND (reference sequence). V lost 4 bases and J 9 bases, leaving 6 bases between the germline ends. The CDR3 loop is CASSRGKAFF. The CDR3 DNA is TGTGCCAGTAGTAGGGGGAAAGCTTTCTTT.

This rearrangement joins TRBV18 to TRBJ1-1; 9 bases agree with TRBD1. The CDR3 totals 13 residues. V was clipped by 5 bases and J by 4 bases; unmatched bases: 2. The germline gives CDR1 KGHSH, CDR2 LQKENI. CDR3 DNA sequence: TGTGCCAGCTCAACGACAGGGGGCACTGAAGCTTTCTTT. This sequence encodes CASSTTGGTEAFF.

V gene TRBV28 combines with J gene TRBJ1-3, with unresolved D. From germline, CDR1 is MDHEN and CDR2 SYDVKM. The CDR3 spans 13 residues. The ends were cut back, 9 bases at V and 3 bases at J, with 12 bases in the middle. CDR3 DNA sequence: TGTGCCAGTTCTAGGGCCAATGGAAACACCATATATTTT. As protein: CASSRANGNTIYF.

The chain links TRBV28 to TRBJ1-1; TRBD1 is a possible D gene (6 bases). V was clipped by 7 bases and J by 3 bases, with 18 bases between them. This CDR3 comprises 15 residues. Germline V gives CDR1 MDHEN, CDR2 SYDVKM. The CDR3 region has the DNA TGTGCCAGCAATCTTCTTCGGACAGTAGACACTGAAGCTTTCTTT. Its protein is CASNLLRTVDTEAFF. The full variable domain, its missing parts supplied by reference TRBV28 and TRBJ1-1, is DVKVTQSSRYLVKRTGEKVFLECVQDMDHENMFWYRQDPGLGLRLIYFSYDVKMKEKGDIPEGYSVSREKKERFSLILESASTNQTSMYLCASNLLRTVDTEAFFGQGTRLTVV.

J is TRBJ2-1 and V is TRBV27; tentatively, D is TRBD2 (6 bases). Trimming removed 6 bases from V and 4 bases from J, with 10 bases in between. CDR1 MNHEY and CDR2 SMNVEV come from the germline V gene (reference sequence). CDR3 length: 13 residues. CDR3 protein: CASRNGGYNEQFF. The CDR3 nucleotides are TGTGCCAGCAGGAATGGAGGGTACAATGAGCAGTTCTTC.

The gene calls are TRBV9 and TRBJ2-2, with a weak D call TRBD1 (6 bases). Looked up from germline, CDR1 is SGDLS and CDR2 is YYNGEE. The CDR3 is made up of 13 amino acids. Trimming removed 0 bases from V and 14 bases from J, with 14 bases in between. CDR3 loop: CASSVAGPTGLFF. The CDR3 region has the DNA TGTGCCAGCAGCGTAGCTGGACCGACAGGACTGTTTTTT.

The chain couples TRBV28 to TRBJ2-3; D unclear. CDR1 is MDHEN and CDR2 is SYDVKM in the germline V gene. V was shortened by 6 bases and J by 4 bases, with 11 bases between the two germline ends. This CDR3 comprises 13 residues. For the CDR3, the DNA is TGTGCCAGCAGGGTAGCAGGACCAGATACGCAGTATTTT. Translated: CASRVAGPDTQYF.

The V and J genes are TRBV19 and TRBJ1-5; TRBD1 aligns across 8 bases. The CDR3 extends over 15 amino acids. Looked up from germline, CDR1 is LNHDA and CDR2 is SQIVND (reference sequence). Trimming took 6 bases from V and 0 from J; bases not matched to a gene: 4. The CDR3 DNA is TGTGCCAGTAGGGGACAGGTCCATAGCAATCAGCCCCAGCATTTT. It yields the protein CASRGQVHSNQPQHF.

This chain links TRBV4-1 with TRBJ1-1; unclear D gene. With 2 bases removed from V and 0 bases from J, the gap between germline ends came to 10 bases. The germline CDR1 and CDR2 sequences are MGHRA and YSYEKL. The CDR3 spans 15 residues. DNA of the CDR3: TGCGCCAGCAGCCAATTGGGCCCTATGAACACTGAAGCTTTCTTT. Its protein is CASSQLGPMNTEAFF.

This clone came up a few times. This chain connects TRBV29-1 to TRBJ2-7; unclear D gene. Germline V gene data show CDR1 as SQVTM and CDR2 as ANQGSEA. V lost 4 bases to trimming and J lost 1 base, with 11 bases between them. CDR3 length: 13 amino acids. CDR3 in DNA: TGCAGCGTTGGGGCCAGAGATTCCTACGAGCAGTACTTC. Amino acids: CSVGARDSYEQYF.

CDR3 nucleotides: TGTGCCAGCAGCTCCCTAGCAAGAGCAGGGGGAAGTGAAAAACTGTTTTTT. Its translation is CASSSLARAGGSEKLFF. This sequence joins TRBV5-4 and TRBJ1-4, with TRBD1 identical over 7 bases. Germline loops: CDR1 SGHNT, CDR2 YYREEE (reference sequence). J gave up 7 bases and V 3 bases, and 15 bases lay outside the gene matches. The CDR3 length is 17 residues. Full variable domain (missing parts from reference TRBV5-4 and TRBJ1-4): ETGVTQSPTHLIKTRGQQVTLRCSSQSGHNTVSWYQQALGQGPQFIFQYYREEENGRGNFPPRFSGLQFPNYSSELNVNALELDDSALYLCASSSLARAGGSEKLFFGSGTQLSVL.

The rearrangement uses TRBV6-1 and TRBJ2-7, with D perhaps matching TRBD1 (6 bases). CDR3 length: 14 residues. Looked up from germline, CDR1 is MNHNS and CDR2 is SASEGT. The V and J ends lost 5 bases and 5 bases respectively, with 16 bases between them. The CDR3 spells CASSPTGNLHEQYF. CDR3 in DNA: TGTGCCAGCAGTCCCACAGGGAATCTCCACGAGCAGTACTTC.

The chain combines TRBV28 with TRBJ1-1, with TRBD1 matching over 12 bases. J gave up 4 bases and V 6 bases, and 6 bases lay outside the gene matches. Germline values: CDR1 MDHEN, CDR2 SYDVKM. The CDR3 has 15 amino acids. CDR3 loop: CASRGTGGMGTEAFF. The CDR3 bases are TGTGCCAGCAGGGGGACAGGGGGCATGGGCACTGAAGCTTTCTTT.

This clone has only a few counts. Here the CDR3 reads CASSQDLGAGGPGTEAFF. The CDR3 coding sequence is TGCGCCAGCAGCCAAGATCTGGGGGCAGGTGGACCGGGGACTGAAGCTTTCTTT. The chain links TRBV4-3 to TRBJ1-1, with D perhaps TRBD1 (6 bases). The CDR3 extends over 18 amino acids. Germline CDR1 LGHNA, CDR2 YSLEER. V shed 0 bases and J shed 5 bases, with 22 bases lying between them.

This chain joins TRBV19 and TRBJ2-3, with D possibly TRBD2 on 5 matching bases. Germline V gene lookup returns CDR1 LNHDA and CDR2 SQIVND (reference sequence). The V gene lost 6 bases and the J gene lost 6 bases, with 10 bases spanning the gap. CDR3 size: 12 residues. The CDR3 nucleotides are TGTGCCAGTAGCCAAGGAGGTGATACGCAGTATTTT. As protein: CASSQGGDTQYF.

J is TRBJ2-7 and V is TRBV19; D gene ambiguous. The V end lost 7 bases, the J end lost 3 bases, and 7 bases lay between the germline ends. The length of the CDR3 is 11 residues. CDR1 LNHDA and CDR2 SQIVND come from the germline V gene (reference sequence). The DNA of the CDR3 is TGTGCCAGTAAAGAAGGCTACGAGCAGTACTTC. Amino acids: CASKEGYEQYF.

The chain employs TRBV10-3 and TRBJ1-6; D gene uncertain. Germline V gene sequence: CDR1 ENHRY, CDR2 SYGVKD. This CDR3 is 14 amino acids long. Deletions cut 2 bases from V and 7 bases from J, with 9 bases between. The CDR3 DNA follows: TGTGCCATCAGTGAGCCTTCCATGAATTCACCCCTCCACTTT. The encoded protein is CAISEPSMNSPLHF.

The V gene is TRBV2, the J gene TRBJ1-5, with D unclear. Germline CDR1 and CDR2: SNHLY and FYNNEI. The CDR3 loop spans 12 amino acids. V lost 5 bases and J 7 bases, leaving 9 bases between the germline ends. The CDR3 sequence: CASSRITQPQHF. The DNA of the CDR3 is TGTGCCAGCAGTAGGATAACCCAGCCCCAGCATTTT.

The V gene is TRBV27, the J gene TRBJ1-1; 7 bases agree with TRBD1. Germline trimming cut 6 bases from V and 1 base from J; bases unmatched to any gene: 14. Germline values: CDR1 MNHEY, CDR2 SMNVEV (reference sequence). The CDR3 runs 17 residues. CDR3 in DNA: TGTGCCAGCAGCGATCTCCGGGGACAGATAGAGAACACTGAAGCTTTCTTT. This codes for CASSDLRGQIENTEAFF.

The chain employs TRBV28 and TRBJ2-7, with 7 bases aligning to TRBD1. CDR3 length: 15 amino acids. Germline V CDR1 and CDR2: MDHEN, SYDVKM. V shed 5 bases, J shed 2 bases, and the junction held 9 bases outside the gene matches. Written as DNA, the CDR3 is TGTGCCAGCAGTCAGAACAGGGGTGCCCCCTACGAGCAGTACTTC. It is translated as CASSQNRGAPYEQYF.

The V and J genes are TRBV27 and TRBJ2-5; a possible D gene is TRBD2 (5 bases). This CDR3 contains 14 residues. Trimming cost V 3 bases and J 5 bases, with 13 bases left between them. Germline V gene lookup returns CDR1 MNHEY and CDR2 SMNVEV (reference sequence). The CDR3 DNA is TGTGCCAGCAGTTTTGGGGAGCGGATCGAGACCCAGTACTTC. Protein: CASSFGERIETQYF.

This sequence joins TRBV7-8 and TRBJ1-1; D is uncertain. Looked up from germline, CDR1 is SGHVS and CDR2 is FQNEAQ. The V gene lost 5 bases and the J gene lost 10 bases, with 20 bases spanning the gap. This CDR3 comprises 14 residues. The CDR3 loop is CASSQFIWGGRAFF. CDR3 in DNA: TGTGCCAGCAGCCAATTCATATGGGGTGGGAGAGCTTTCTTT.

Here the CDR3 reads CASSGILTDTQYF. The DNA for the CDR3 is TGTGCCAGCAGTGGCATACTCACAGATACGCAGTATTTT. This chain uses TRBV6-1 with TRBJ2-3; unclear D gene. This CDR3 region has 13 residues. V was clipped by 4 bases and J by 2 bases, with 7 bases between them. Germline CDR1 reads MNHNS; CDR2 reads SASEGT.

This chain links TRBV29-1 with TRBJ1-1; D gene ambiguous. Germline CDR1 is SQVTM and CDR2 is ANQGSEA. The CDR3 consists of 12 residues. Deletions cut 4 bases from V and 1 base from J, with 7 bases between. The CDR3 DNA sequence: TGCAGCGTTGTAGACGGGAACACTGAAGCTTTCTTT. Amino acids: CSVVDGNTEAFF. Based on the CDR3 plus reference TRBV29-1 and TRBJ1-1, the full variable domain is SAVISQKPSRDICQRGTSLTIQCQVDSQVTMMFWYRQQPGQSLTLIATANQGSEATYESGFVIDKFPISRPNLTFSTLTVSNMSPEDSSIYLCSVVDGNTEAFFGQGTRLTVV.

This chain connects TRBV11-2 to TRBJ2-5, with D uncertain. The V gene's germline CDR1 is SGHAT and CDR2 FQNNGV. V was shortened by 1 base and J by 2 bases, with 8 bases between the two germline ends. This CDR3 region has 14 residues. CDR3 sequence (DNA): TGTGCCAGCAGCTTAGGTCGTGGGCAAGAGACCCAGTACTTC. This sequence encodes CASSLGRGQETQYF.